One sample yielded the 15 T cell receptor beta chains listed below, sequenced in a study of cytomegalovirus exposure and HLA in healthy donors. The protocol was immunoSEQ multiplex PCR, while the TCRdb copy is restricted to in-frame clones and leaves out a portion. The profile shows 200,000 to 250,000 clones, 80% to 90% of them singletons. What was sequenced was PBMCs. The receptors derive from a young man in good health and CMV-seronegative.

This clone was observed a handful of times. This chain uses TRBV7-9 with TRBJ1-6, with a possible D match to TRBD1 (6 bases). This CDR3 is 17 amino acids long. Trimming cost V 4 bases and J 5 bases, with 18 bases left between them. Germline V CDR1 and CDR2: SEHNR, FQNEAQ (reference sequence). The CDR3 DNA sequence: TGTGCCAGCAGCTCCCAGAGTACCTGGGGGCATAATTCACCCCTCCACTTT. Translation gives CASSSQSTWGHNSPLHF.

This clone was counted once. This chain links TRBV7-3 with TRBJ2-7; D may be TRBD2 (5 bases). This CDR3 region has 13 residues. V was clipped by 5 bases and J by 1 base, with 9 bases between them. Looked up from germline, CDR1 is SGHTA and CDR2 is FQGTGA. The CDR3 DNA follows: TGTGCCAGCAGCCGCGGGCTTTCCTACGAGCAGTACTTC. It translates to CASSRGLSYEQYF.

The V call is TRBV9, the J call TRBJ1-4; the match to TRBD1 covers 8 bases. V lost 2 bases to trimming and J lost 4 bases; unmatched junction nucleotides: 7. Germline CDR1 and CDR2: SGDLS and YYNGEE. CDR3 length: 16 amino acids. The CDR3 sequence is CASSVQGAGGNEKLFF. The DNA of the CDR3 is TGTGCCAGCAGCGTGCAGGGGGCGGGTGGTAATGAAAAACTGTTTTTT.

The rearrangement uses TRBV11-3 and TRBJ2-7, with a tentative D call TRBD2 (5 bases). Germline V gives CDR1 SGHNT, CDR2 YENEEA. There are 12 residues in the CDR3. The V and J ends lost 5 bases and 6 bases respectively, with 11 bases between them. The CDR3 is CASSGSSGEQYF. The CDR3 region has the DNA TGTGCCAGCAGCGGATCCAGCGGCGAGCAGTACTTC.

The V call is TRBV19, the J call TRBJ1-6; 9 bases agree with TRBD1. The CDR3 runs to 16 residues. V dropped 6 bases and J dropped 6; count of bases not matched to a gene: 9. Germline loops: CDR1 LNHDA, CDR2 SQIVND (reference sequence). The CDR3 protein is CASSDHPGQGNSPLHF. The CDR3 DNA reads as TGTGCCAGTAGCGACCACCCGGGACAGGGTAATTCACCCCTCCACTTT.

The genes are TRBV6-5 and TRBJ2-5, with D possibly matching TRBD1 (6 bases). The CDR3 totals 13 residues. CDR1 is MNHEY and CDR2 is SVGAGI in the germline V gene. Trimming cost V 4 bases and J 5 bases, with 11 bases left between them. The CDR3, as DNA: TGTGCCAGCAGTTTGCAGGGGTCGGAGACCCAGTACTTC. Residues: CASSLQGSETQYF.

This chain links TRBV9 with TRBJ1-1, with a weak D call TRBD1 (6 bases). CDR3 length: 17 amino acids. Germline lookup yields CDR1 SGDLS and CDR2 YYNGEE. Between the trimmed V and J ends, which lost 4 bases and 0 bases, there was a span of 19 bases. The CDR3 here is CASSPRSRGALNTEAFF. DNA for the CDR3: TGTGCCAGCAGCCCTAGGTCCCGGGGGGCATTGAACACTGAAGCTTTCTTT.

V and J are TRBV9 and TRBJ2-1; 10 bases are shared with TRBD2. This CDR3 is 15 amino acids long. The ends lost 1 base at V and 3 bases at J; junction bases unmatched: 1. CDR1 and CDR2 from the germline V gene are SGDLS and YYNGEE. DNA for the CDR3: TGTGCCAGCAGCGTAACTAGCGGGATCTACAATGAGCAGTTCTTC. It encodes CASSVTSGIYNEQFF.

In DNA, the CDR3 is TGTGCCAGCAGCGGGGACTACGGAAGCACAGATACGCAGTATTTT. It translates to CASSGDYGSTDTQYF. The chain combines TRBV9 with TRBJ2-3, with 7 bases identical to TRBD2. Germline CDR1 SGDLS, CDR2 YYNGEE. With V trimmed by 3 bases and J by 0 bases, 4 bases remained unmatched. The CDR3 is 15 residues long.

The chain joins TRBV29-1 to TRBJ2-1; TRBD2 matches 7 bases. The J segment lost 4 bases and the V segment lost 7 bases, leaving 10 bases of the junction unmatched. Looked up from germline, CDR1 is SQVTM and CDR2 is ANQGSEA. There are 14 residues in the CDR3. CDR3 DNA: TGCAGCGCCCCCAAAAGCGGGGATTACAATGAGCAGTTCTTC. It specifies CSAPKSGDYNEQFF.

This chain links TRBV11-3 with TRBJ2-2; 11 bases are a match to TRBD2. Germline trimming cut 4 bases from V and 4 bases from J; bases unmatched to any gene: 2. There are 15 residues in the CDR3. Germline V gene sequence: CDR1 SGHNT, CDR2 YENEEA. DNA of the CDR3: TGTGCCAGCAGCTCCGGACTAGCGGGCACCGGGGAGCTGTTTTTT. Protein product: CASSSGLAGTGELFF.

The chain employs TRBV6-1 and TRBJ2-7; TRBD2 aligns across 7 bases. CDR1 and CDR2 (germline): MNHNS, SASEGT. Trimming at V came to 6 bases and at J to 2 bases, leaving 7 bases not matched to a gene. The CDR3 sequence is 14 residues long. CDR3 sequence (DNA): TGTGCCAGCAGAGAACTAGCGATCCCCTACGAGCAGTACTTC. Translation gives CASRELAIPYEQYF.

V usage is TRBV7-2 and J usage is TRBJ1-6; perhaps TRBD1 as D (5 bases). V lost 4 bases and J lost 6, with 16 bases in between. Germline loops: CDR1 SGHTA, CDR2 FQGNSA. The CDR3 sequence is 16 residues long. The CDR3: CASSSRRGGSNSPLHF. DNA of the CDR3: TGTGCCAGCAGCTCCCGGCGGGGGGGGAGTAATTCACCCCTCCACTTT.

V is TRBV6-1 and J is TRBJ1-2; 9 bases are a match to TRBD1. The germline V gene encodes CDR1 MNHNS and CDR2 SASEGT. This CDR3 comprises 15 residues. With 5 bases clipped from V and 4 bases from J, the junction kept 8 bases outside the gene matches. The CDR3 is CASSPSRTGAYGYTF. The CDR3 bases are TGTGCCAGCAGTCCGTCGAGGACAGGGGCCTATGGCTACACCTTC.

The chain carries TRBV5-6 and TRBJ2-1, with a tentative D call TRBD2 (6 bases). V gave up 3 bases and J gave up 6 bases, with 22 bases separating them. This CDR3 spans 17 amino acids. The germline V gene has CDR1 SGHDT and CDR2 YYEEEE. DNA of the CDR3: TGTGCCAGCAGCTCGACCCCGGGGACTTTTGTCGGCAATGAGCAGTTCTTC. Its translation: CASSSTPGTFVGNEQFF.